The 27 T cell receptor beta chains below all came from one sample that was sequenced in a study of cytomegalovirus exposure and HLA in healthy donors. Amplification used 60 Vbeta primers and 13 Jbeta primers. TCRdb's copy holds only in-frame clones and misses some; the assay was immunoSEQ multiplex PCR. Among roughly 100,000 clones listed, 50% to 70% were seen once. The material sequenced was PBMCs. The source is a man between 25 and 39 years old in good health and CMV-seropositive.

The V and J genes are TRBV6-5 and TRBJ1-1; D may be TRBD1 (6 bases). With 6 bases removed from V and 10 bases from J, the gap between germline ends came to 21 bases. Germline-derived CDR1 and CDR2 are MNHEY and SVGAGI. The CDR3 spans 14 residues. The CDR3 sequence: CASSLGTFSRGAFF. Written as DNA, the CDR3 is TGTGCCAGCAGCTTGGGGACATTCTCAAGAGGAGCTTTCTTT.

This clone was seen just once. CDR3 loop: CASSTTGRVGHTIYF. CDR3 DNA: TGTGCCAGTAGTACGACAGGGAGAGTAGGTCACACCATATATTTT. The chain carries TRBV19 and TRBJ1-3; 7 positions match TRBD1. CDR3 length: 15 residues. V was pared by 4 bases and J by 8 bases, with 11 bases of the junction left unmatched. Germline CDR1 and CDR2: LNHDA and SQIVND (reference sequence).

This rearrangement joins TRBV5-4 to TRBJ1-2; 9 nucleotides match TRBD1. Germline V CDR1 and CDR2: SGHNT, YYREEE (reference sequence). V trimming: 4 bases; J trimming: 1 base; junction bases outside the gene matches: 8. The CDR3 contains 16 residues. This CDR3 is CASSGTGTGSNYGYTF. CDR3 sequence (DNA): TGTGCCAGCAGCGGAACCGGGACAGGGAGTAACTATGGCTACACCTTC.

The chain employs TRBV19 and TRBJ2-4; 7 bases map to TRBD1. Germline CDR1 is LNHDA and CDR2 is SQIVND (reference sequence). This CDR3 has 15 residues. The V segment lost 5 bases and the J segment 0 bases; nucleotides outside the gene matches: 4. CDR3 nucleotides: TGTGCCAGTAGTCCACACAGGGGAGCCAAAAACATTCAGTACTTC. Translated, it gives CASSPHRGAKNIQYF. The variable domain in full, completed from reference TRBV19 and TRBJ2-4, reads DGGITQSPKYLFRKEGQNVTLSCEQNLNHDAMYWYRQDPGQGLRLIYYSQIVNDFQKGDIAEGYSVSREKKESFPLTVTSAQKNPTAFYLCASSPHRGAKNIQYFGAGTRLSVL.

The chain employs TRBV5-1 and TRBJ2-7; 7 bases are shared with TRBD1. After removal of 0 bases from V and 1 base from J, the junction contained 4 bases not matched to a gene. The CDR3 is 15 amino acids. In germline, CDR1 is SGHRS, CDR2 YFSETQ. The CDR3 reads CASSLAGGFSYEQYF. DNA of the CDR3: TGCGCCAGCAGCTTGGCAGGGGGATTTTCCTACGAGCAGTACTTC.

This clone was found a few times. This chain links TRBV5-4 with TRBJ1-2; 7 nucleotides line up with TRBD1. Trimming cost V 4 bases and J 1 base; bases outside gene matches: 4. Germline V gene lookup returns CDR1 SGHNT and CDR2 YYREEE (reference sequence). The CDR3 runs 14 residues. This chain's CDR3 is CASSPNRGNYGYTF. DNA of the CDR3: TGTGCCAGCAGCCCGAACAGGGGTAACTATGGCTACACCTTC.

This chain connects TRBV27 to TRBJ2-7, with a tentative D call TRBD2 (6 bases). Deletions cut 5 bases from V and 1 base from J, with 15 bases between. CDR1 and CDR2 from the germline V gene are MNHEY and SMNVEV (reference sequence). CDR3 length equals 15 residues. The CDR3 DNA is TGTGCCAGCAGTCCCAACTGGGGGGAGTCCTACGAGCAGTACTTC. It codes for CASSPNWGESYEQYF.

This rearrangement joins TRBV6-5 to TRBJ2-5; D perhaps matches TRBD1 (6 bases). V lost 2 bases and J lost 1, with 8 bases in between. The CDR3 contains 14 residues. Germline values: CDR1 MNHEY, CDR2 SVGAGI. The DNA of the CDR3 is TGTGCCAGCAGTTACGGGGACACCCAAGAGACCCAGTACTTC. As protein: CASSYGDTQETQYF.

The sample holds one count of this clone. The chain links TRBV7-9 to TRBJ2-5; 11 nucleotides line up with TRBD1. The CDR3 contains 15 residues. V gave up 3 bases and J gave up 4 bases; unmatched junction bases: 4. Germline values: CDR1 SEHNR, CDR2 FQNEAQ (reference sequence). The CDR3 coding sequence is TGTGCCAGCAGCTTTGGACAGGGGGCAGGAGAGACCCAGTACTTC. It yields the protein CASSFGQGAGETQYF.

This clone was seen a handful of times. The gene calls are TRBV27 and TRBJ2-5; tentative D call: TRBD1 (5 bases). The CDR3 loop spans 15 amino acids. With 5 bases removed from V and 1 base from J, the gap between germline ends came to 14 bases. Germline V lookup: CDR1 MNHEY, CDR2 SMNVEV (reference sequence). The CDR3 DNA follows: TGTGCCAGCAGTCCGCCCGACAGCTTCCAAGAGACCCAGTACTTC. Amino acid sequence: CASSPPDSFQETQYF.

The chain uses TRBV27 and TRBJ1-2, with TRBD1 identical over 10 bases. CDR3 length: 14 residues. The germline gives CDR1 MNHEY, CDR2 SMNVEV (reference sequence). The V gene end was trimmed by 2 bases and the J gene end by 6 bases; junction bases not matched to a gene: 3. This CDR3 is CASSLIGTGDGYTF. The DNA for the CDR3 is TGTGCCAGCAGTTTAATAGGGACAGGGGATGGCTACACCTTC.

The chain combines TRBV7-6 with TRBJ1-1, with 9 bases that match TRBD1. The CDR3 runs to 19 residues. The germline V gene has CDR1 SGHVS and CDR2 FNYEAQ. The ends lost 4 bases at V and 3 bases at J; junction bases unmatched: 18. Here the CDR3 reads CASSSKLFGTGKEDTEAFF. DNA of the CDR3: TGTGCCAGCAGCTCGAAGTTATTCGGGACAGGGAAGGAGGACACTGAAGCTTTCTTT.

This clone was seen a handful of times. The chain joins TRBV5-5 to TRBJ1-4; a possible D gene is TRBD1 (5 bases). The V end lost 5 bases, the J end lost 7 bases, and 18 bases lay between the germline ends. This CDR3 has 15 residues. Germline-derived CDR1 and CDR2 are SGHKS and YYEKEE (reference sequence). CDR3 nucleotides: TGTGCCAGCAGGCGAGCAGGAGGAGGGGCTGAAAAACTGTTTTTT. Amino acid sequence: CASRRAGGGAEKLFF.

The chain recombines TRBV19 with TRBJ1-5; TRBD1 is a possible D gene (5 bases). In germline, CDR1 is LNHDA, CDR2 SQIVND (reference sequence). Between the trimmed V and J ends, which lost 9 bases and 0 bases, there was a span of 15 bases. The CDR3 runs to 15 residues. DNA of the CDR3: TGTGCCAGCAGACAGACTGATTATAGCAATCAGCCCCAGCATTTT. It is translated as CASRQTDYSNQPQHF.

This clone was recorded only once. The chain joins TRBV7-9 to TRBJ2-1, with 8 nucleotides matching TRBD2. V dropped 5 bases and J dropped 3; count of bases not matched to a gene: 9. The CDR3 covers 16 residues. Germline CDR1 SEHNR, CDR2 FQNEAQ (reference sequence). The CDR3 here is CASSLPGGGIYNEQFF. The CDR3 coding sequence is TGTGCCAGCAGCCTCCCCGGGGGGGGGATCTACAATGAGCAGTTCTTC.

This rearrangement joins TRBV19 to TRBJ1-2; D might be TRBD1 (6 bases). V was trimmed by 0 bases and J by 4 bases, leaving 12 bases between them. In germline, CDR1 is LNHDA, CDR2 SQIVND (reference sequence). This CDR3 comprises 15 residues. CDR3 sequence: CASSIDRGSSYGYTF. In DNA, the CDR3 is TGTGCCAGTAGTATAGACAGGGGCTCCTCCTATGGCTACACCTTC.

The chain uses TRBV7-6 and TRBJ2-1, with a weak D call TRBD2 (5 bases). Between the trimmed V and J ends, which lost 4 bases and 8 bases, there was a span of 12 bases. The CDR3 length is 13 residues. Germline CDR1 SGHVS, CDR2 FNYEAQ. The DNA of the CDR3 is TGTGCCAGCAGCTCGTTCCTGAGGGATGAGCAGTTCTTC. Translation: CASSSFLRDEQFF.

The J gene is TRBJ1-1, the V gene TRBV4-1, with TRBD1 matching 8 bases. CDR1 is MGHRA and CDR2 is YSYEKL in the germline V gene. J lost 5 bases, V lost 3 bases, and 5 bases had no gene match. CDR3 length equals 14 residues. DNA of the CDR3: TGCGCCAGCAGCCAGGACAGGGCTGAGACTGAAGCTTTCTTT. Translation gives CASSQDRAETEAFF.

The V and J genes are TRBV2 and TRBJ2-7; possible D gene TRBD2, 5 bases. The CDR3 is 14 amino acids. Germline CDR1 SNHLY, CDR2 FYNNEI. The V end was cut by 5 bases, the J end by 7 bases, with 18 bases between. The CDR3 DNA reads TGTGCCAGCAGTTATCAGCCTATGAGCGGAGAGCAGTACTTC. Translation gives CASSYQPMSGEQYF.

With regard to this clone: At the DNA level, this CDR3 is encoded by other sequences in the same sample as well. The chain links TRBV18 to TRBJ2-7; 8 bases are a match to TRBD1. CDR3 length equals 14 residues. Germline V gives CDR1 KGHSH, CDR2 LQKENI. The ends lost 2 bases at V and 1 base at J; junction bases unmatched: 1. Written as DNA, the CDR3 is TGTGCCAGCTCACCAGGGACAGGATCCTACGAGCAGTACTTC. Translating it yields CASSPGTGSYEQYF.

This sequence joins TRBV5-1 and TRBJ1-2; the D is unclear. CDR3 length equals 14 residues. V gave up 0 bases and J gave up 0 bases, with 6 bases separating them. The germline gives CDR1 SGHRS, CDR2 YFSETQ. CDR3 sequence reads: CASSLDPANYGYTF. The CDR3 DNA reads as TGCGCCAGCAGCTTGGATCCGGCTAACTATGGCTACACCTTC. Looking up the rest from reference TRBV5-1 and TRBJ1-2 gives the full variable domain: KAGVTQTPRYLIKTRGQQVTLSCSPISGHRSVSWYQQTPGQGLQFLFEYFSETQRNKGNFPGRFSGRQFSNSRSEMNVSTLELGDSALYLCASSLDPANYGYTFGSGTRLTVV.

The chain couples TRBV19 to TRBJ1-4, with D perhaps matching TRBD1 (5 bases). The germline gives CDR1 LNHDA, CDR2 SQIVND (reference sequence). This CDR3 has 15 residues. V dropped 5 bases and J dropped 11 bases, with 21 bases sitting between them. The CDR3: CASSPQGAAAGKLFF. CDR3 DNA sequence: TGTGCCAGTAGTCCCCAAGGGGCTGCAGCCGGGAAACTGTTTTTT.

This clone was observed a single time. The V gene is TRBV7-2, the J gene TRBJ1-5; 9 bases line up with TRBD1. V trimming: 5 bases; J trimming: 6 bases; junction bases outside the gene matches: 11. There are 16 residues in the CDR3. CDR1 and CDR2 (germline): SGHTA, FQGNSA. CDR3 nucleotides: TGTGCCAGCAGCCCTTGGACAGGGGACTGGAGTCAGCCCCAGCATTTT. Protein: CASSPWTGDWSQPQHF. Full variable domain (outside the CDR3, taken from reference TRBV7-2 and TRBJ1-5): GAGVSQSPSNKVTEKGKDVELRCDPISGHTALYWYRQSLGQGLEFLIYFQGNSAPDKSGLPSDRFSAERTGGSVSTLTIQRTQQEDSAVYLCASSPWTGDWSQPQHFGDGTRLSIL.

This clone came up a few times. The chain combines TRBV18 with TRBJ2-3; D is unresolved. This CDR3 comprises 13 residues. Trimming removed 2 bases at V and 2 bases at J, with 5 bases between. Germline loops: CDR1 KGHSH, CDR2 LQKENI. This CDR3 is CASSPSSTDTQYF. DNA of the CDR3: TGTGCCAGCTCACCATCCTCCACAGATACGCAGTATTTT.

A single count supports this clone. The CDR3 bases are TGTGCCAGCAGCGTAGAAGCGGGGGGGCTATATACGCAGTATTTT. It encodes CASSVEAGGLYTQYF. The rearrangement links TRBV9 to TRBJ2-3, with TRBD2 matching 10 bases. The V segment lost 0 bases and the J segment 7 bases; nucleotides outside the gene matches: 5. The CDR3 is 15 amino acids. Germline CDR1 SGDLS, CDR2 YYNGEE.

The J gene is TRBJ1-5, the V gene TRBV19; TRBD1 might be the D (6 bases). V lost 4 bases and J lost 3, with 13 bases in between. This CDR3 has 15 residues. Germline values: CDR1 LNHDA, CDR2 SQIVND (reference sequence). The CDR3 sequence is CASSTDGGANQPQHF. The CDR3 nucleotides read TGTGCCAGTAGTACCGATGGGGGGGCCAATCAGCCCCAGCATTTT. Drawing the rest from reference TRBV19 and TRBJ1-5, the complete variable domain is DGGITQSPKYLFRKEGQNVTLSCEQNLNHDAMYWYRQDPGQGLRLIYYSQIVNDFQKGDIAEGYSVSREKKESFPLTVTSAQKNPTAFYLCASSTDGGANQPQHFGDGTRLSIL.

The CDR3 here is CSGGVESYNEQFF. In nucleotides, the CDR3 is TGCAGCGGCGGGGTCGAATCCTACAATGAGCAGTTCTTC. The chain employs TRBV29-1 and TRBJ2-1, with a possible D match to TRBD2 (6 bases). Trimming cost V 7 bases and J 1 base, with 11 bases left between them. Germline CDR1 SQVTM, CDR2 ANQGSEA. This CDR3 comprises 13 residues.